Listed below are T cell receptor beta chains from one sample, sequenced in a study of blood T cells in healthy people across ages. Each CDR3 protein is one row after TCRdb ran MiXCR on the 5' RACE reads. The sample contains 550,000 to 650,000 distinct CDR3 sequences, about 27% of which appear only once. This same sample was also taken into another study, of T cells of mothers and their children.

Material for sequencing was blood. Receptors originate from a boy aged 2-9 years in good health. Both conserved end residues are part of each CDR3. D genes are given only for firm matches. Clone size is given for some rows only: seen once, a few or many times, or a class if the clone is expanded.

abundance: NA; v_gene: TRBV4-1; d_gene: NA; j_gene: TRBJ2-4; CDR3aa: CASSQMGGRGAKNIQYF; CDR3nt: TGCGCCAGCAGCCAGATGGGGGGCCGCGGGGCCAAAAACATTCAGTACTTC
abundance: NA; v_gene: TRBV2; d_gene: TRBD2; j_gene: TRBJ2-5; CDR3aa: CASSALRGGQETQYF; CDR3nt: TGTGCCAGCAGTGCTCTGCGGGGGGGACAAGAGACCCAGTACTTC
abundance: NA; v_gene: TRBV10-3; d_gene: TRBD2; j_gene: TRBJ2-7; CDR3aa: CATTGLAGGHEQYF; CDR3nt: TGTGCCACGACGGGACTAGCGGGAGGACACGAGCAGTACTTC
abundance: few; v_gene: TRBV5-1; d_gene: NA; j_gene: TRBJ2-3; CDR3aa: CASSSGPMPNTQYF; CDR3nt: TGCGCCAGCAGCTCCGGGCCCATGCCAAATACGCAGTATTTT
abundance: few; v_gene: TRBV20-1; d_gene: TRBD1; j_gene: TRBJ1-2; CDR3aa: CSATQGAIDGYTF; CDR3nt: TGCAGTGCAACACAGGGGGCAATAGATGGCTACACCTTC
abundance: few; v_gene: TRBV5-6; d_gene: TRBD2; j_gene: TRBJ2-7; CDR3aa: CASSVGPGGEQYF; CDR3nt: TGTGCCAGCAGCGTGGGCCCGGGGGGCGAGCAGTACTTC
abundance: few; v_gene: TRBV12-3/TRBV12-4; d_gene: TRBD1; j_gene: TRBJ1-6; CDR3aa: CASSARGLLHF; CDR3nt: TGTGCCAGCAGTGCCAGGGGGCTCCTCCACTTT
abundance: NA; v_gene: TRBV7-9; d_gene: NA; j_gene: TRBJ2-5; CDR3aa: CASSRGAEETQYF; CDR3nt: TGTGCCAGCAGCCGGGGGGCCGAGGAGACCCAGTACTTC
abundance: NA; v_gene: TRBV6-2/TRBV6-3; d_gene: TRBD2; j_gene: TRBJ2-5; CDR3aa: CASSYMPSGRMQETQYF; CDR3nt: TGTGCCAGCAGTTACATGCCTAGCGGGAGGATGCAAGAGACCCAGTACTTC
abundance: NA; v_gene: TRBV7-9; d_gene: TRBD2; j_gene: TRBJ2-3; CDR3aa: CAVLAGQATQYF; CDR3nt: TGTGCCGTATTAGCGGGGCAGGCTACGCAGTATTTT
abundance: once; v_gene: TRBV2; d_gene: NA; j_gene: TRBJ2-6; CDR3aa: CASSGEGAGANVLTF; CDR3nt: TGTGCCAGCAGCGGTGAGGGCGCTGGGGCCAACGTCCTGACTTTC
abundance: NA; v_gene: TRBV12-3/TRBV12-4; d_gene: TRBD1; j_gene: TRBJ2-6; CDR3aa: CASSLGWGQGDTGANVLTF; CDR3nt: TGTGCCAGCAGTTTAGGGTGGGGACAGGGAGACACTGGGGCCAACGTCCTGACTTTC
abundance: NA; v_gene: TRBV15; d_gene: TRBD1; j_gene: TRBJ2-1; CDR3aa: CATSREQGAIANEQFF; CDR3nt: TGTGCCACCAGCAGAGAACAGGGGGCGATCGCTAATGAGCAGTTCTTC
abundance: few; v_gene: TRBV7-9; d_gene: NA; j_gene: TRBJ2-7; CDR3aa: CASSFSTSTYEQYF; CDR3nt: TGTGCCAGCAGCTTCTCGACTAGTACGTACGAGCAGTACTTC
abundance: many; v_gene: TRBV7-9; d_gene: TRBD1; j_gene: TRBJ2-4; CDR3aa: CASSLVGQGDIQYF; CDR3nt: TGTGCCAGCAGCTTAGTGGGACAGGGGGACATTCAGTACTTC
abundance: few; v_gene: TRBV5-1; d_gene: NA; j_gene: TRBJ1-2; CDR3aa: CASSFEGRDGYTF; CDR3nt: TGCGCCAGCAGCTTCGAGGGACGTGATGGCTACACCTTC
abundance: NA; v_gene: TRBV6-1; d_gene: NA; j_gene: TRBJ1-1; CDR3aa: CASSEWRNTEAFF; CDR3nt: TGTGCCAGCAGTGAGTGGAGGAACACTGAAGCTTTCTTT
abundance: NA; v_gene: TRBV5-5; d_gene: NA; j_gene: TRBJ1-6; CDR3aa: CASSLAQDHNSPLHF; CDR3nt: TGTGCCAGCAGCTTGGCGCAGGATCATAATTCACCCCTCCACTTT
abundance: NA; v_gene: TRBV7-9; d_gene: NA; j_gene: TRBJ2-1; CDR3aa: CASSLAGRTINEQFF; CDR3nt: TGTGCCAGCAGCTTGGCAGGTCGGACTATCAATGAGCAGTTCTTC
abundance: few; v_gene: TRBV27; d_gene: NA; j_gene: TRBJ1-1; CDR3aa: CASSLSGHTNTEAFF; CDR3nt: TGTGCCAGCAGTTTATCGGGACATACTAACACTGAAGCTTTCTTT
abundance: few; v_gene: TRBV12-3/TRBV12-4; d_gene: NA; j_gene: TRBJ2-2; CDR3aa: CASSRPGELFF; CDR3nt: TGTGCCAGCAGTAGGCCCGGGGAGCTGTTTTTT
abundance: NA; v_gene: TRBV29-1; d_gene: NA; j_gene: TRBJ2-4; CDR3aa: CSVLGRQAKNIQYF; CDR3nt: TGCAGCGTTCTTGGTAGACAAGCCAAAAACATTCAGTACTTC
abundance: NA; v_gene: TRBV12-3/TRBV12-4; d_gene: TRBD2; j_gene: TRBJ2-2; CDR3aa: CASSRGVYTGELFF; CDR3nt: TGTGCCAGCAGTCGGGGGGTCTACACCGGGGAGCTGTTTTTT
abundance: few; v_gene: TRBV20-1; d_gene: NA; j_gene: TRBJ2-1; CDR3aa: CSARASGSSYEQFF; CDR3nt: TGCAGTGCTAGAGCATCCGGGAGTTCGTATGAGCAGTTCTTC
abundance: NA; v_gene: TRBV6-2/TRBV6-3; d_gene: NA; j_gene: TRBJ2-5; CDR3aa: CASAGQGGKTQYF; CDR3nt: TGTGCCAGCGCCGGGCAGGGCGGCAAGACCCAGTACTTC
abundance: NA; v_gene: TRBV6-4; d_gene: NA; j_gene: TRBJ2-1; CDR3aa: CASSDPRDTSDEQFF; CDR3nt: TGTGCCAGCAGTGACCCCCGGGACACATCGGATGAGCAGTTCTTC
abundance: NA; v_gene: TRBV7-2; d_gene: TRBD1; j_gene: TRBJ1-4; CDR3aa: CASSLQQGRVEKLFF; CDR3nt: TGTGCCAGCAGCCTTCAACAGGGGCGAGTTGAAAAACTGTTTTTT
abundance: NA; v_gene: TRBV7-8; d_gene: NA; j_gene: TRBJ2-1; CDR3aa: CASSSTRGGAHEQFF; CDR3nt: TGTGCCAGCAGCTCGACAAGAGGGGGGGCCCATGAGCAGTTCTTC
abundance: NA; v_gene: TRBV7-9; d_gene: NA; j_gene: TRBJ2-7; CDR3aa: CASRPPIDHYEQYF; CDR3nt: TGTGCCAGCAGACCCCCGATAGACCACTACGAGCAGTACTTC
abundance: NA; v_gene: TRBV9; d_gene: TRBD1; j_gene: TRBJ2-5; CDR3aa: CASSPGTGGGTQYF; CDR3nt: TGTGCCAGCAGCCCAGGGACAGGAGGCGGGACCCAGTACTTC
abundance: NA; v_gene: TRBV5-1; d_gene: NA; j_gene: TRBJ2-3; CDR3aa: CASSSGAGGSATDTQYF; CDR3nt: TGCGCCAGCAGCTCCGGAGCTGGTGGGAGTGCGACAGATACGCAGTATTTT
abundance: few; v_gene: TRBV20-1; d_gene: TRBD2; j_gene: TRBJ2-5; CDR3aa: CSARDGASGGILETQYF; CDR3nt: TGCAGTGCTAGAGATGGCGCTAGCGGGGGGATCTTGGAGACCCAGTACTTC
abundance: few; v_gene: TRBV11-2; d_gene: NA; j_gene: TRBJ2-5; CDR3aa: CASSSDGTQYF; CDR3nt: TGTGCCAGCAGCTCCGATGGGACCCAGTACTTC
abundance: once; v_gene: TRBV12-5; d_gene: TRBD1; j_gene: TRBJ1-5; CDR3aa: CASGSPTGGLHQPQHF; CDR3nt: TGTGCTAGTGGCTCGCCGACAGGGGGACTTCATCAGCCCCAGCATTTT
abundance: NA; v_gene: TRBV27; d_gene: TRBD2; j_gene: TRBJ2-5; CDR3aa: CASSSRREGRETQYF; CDR3nt: TGTGCCAGCAGTTCAAGGCGGGAGGGCCGCGAGACCCAGTACTTC
abundance: few; v_gene: TRBV5-4; d_gene: NA; j_gene: TRBJ1-4; CDR3aa: CASSTFSSSNEKLFF; CDR3nt: TGTGCCAGCAGCACCTTCAGCTCTTCTAATGAAAAACTGTTTTTT
abundance: NA; v_gene: TRBV18; d_gene: NA; j_gene: TRBJ2-7; CDR3aa: CASSQGTYTYEQYF; CDR3nt: TGTGCCAGCTCACAAGGGACATATACCTACGAGCAGTACTTC
abundance: NA; v_gene: TRBV20-1; d_gene: TRBD1; j_gene: TRBJ2-5; CDR3aa: CSARDPAGTGEQETQYF; CDR3nt: TGCAGTGCTAGAGATCCTGCCGGGACAGGGGAACAAGAGACCCAGTACTTC
abundance: NA; v_gene: TRBV6-6; d_gene: NA; j_gene: TRBJ1-5; CDR3aa: CASSRSYQPQHF; CDR3nt: TGTGCCAGCAGCCGATCCTATCAGCCCCAGCATTTT
abundance: NA; v_gene: TRBV7-2; d_gene: NA; j_gene: TRBJ1-4; CDR3aa: CASSLGRQTNEKLFF; CDR3nt: TGTGCCAGCAGCTTAGGGCGGCAGACCAATGAAAAACTGTTTTTT
abundance: NA; v_gene: TRBV7-9; d_gene: TRBD1; j_gene: TRBJ2-7; CDR3aa: CASSAQGDEQYF; CDR3nt: TGTGCCAGCAGCGCTCAGGGGGACGAGCAGTACTTC
abundance: NA; v_gene: TRBV20-1; d_gene: NA; j_gene: TRBJ2-7; CDR3aa: CSARESGSTQTSYEQYF; CDR3nt: TGCAGTGCTAGAGAATCGGGTTCTACACAAACCTCCTACGAGCAGTACTTC
abundance: NA; v_gene: TRBV30; d_gene: NA; j_gene: TRBJ2-1; CDR3aa: CAWSVAKVFF; CDR3nt: TGTGCCTGGAGTGTAGCCAAGGTGTTCTTC
abundance: NA; v_gene: TRBV14; d_gene: TRBD2; j_gene: TRBJ2-7; CDR3aa: CASSPTSGPAYEQYF; CDR3nt: TGTGCCAGCAGCCCGACTAGCGGGCCCGCCTACGAGCAGTACTTC
abundance: few; v_gene: TRBV9; d_gene: NA; j_gene: TRBJ2-4; CDR3aa: CASGLGGELGVKNIQYF; CDR3nt: TGTGCCAGCGGCCTTGGGGGTGAGCTGGGCGTCAAAAACATTCAGTACTTC
abundance: few; v_gene: TRBV7-9; d_gene: NA; j_gene: TRBJ1-5; CDR3aa: CASSLGVPSQPQHF; CDR3nt: TGTGCCAGCAGCTTAGGGGTCCCCAGCCAGCCCCAGCATTTT
abundance: NA; v_gene: TRBV12-3/TRBV12-4; d_gene: NA; j_gene: TRBJ1-6; CDR3aa: CASRAQGAYNSPLHF; CDR3nt: TGTGCCAGCAGAGCACAGGGTGCCTATAATTCACCCCTCCACTTT